Below, 10 T cell receptor beta chains from the same sample are listed, as sequenced in a study of OX40 agonist ivuxolimab in advanced cancers. Produced via immunoSEQ multiplex PCR; TCRdb's table is partial and in-frame only. The repertoire consists of under 95,000 clones, with 86% occurring once and the leading ten covering 6.9%. Sequenced here: CD4+ or CD8+ T cells sorted from blood, sampled in a trial of the OX40 agonist ivuxolimab. These receptor sequences come from an adult with an advanced solid tumor such as melanoma, head and neck, liver or kidney cancer.

The chain carries TRBV11-2 and TRBJ2-5, with 7 bases identical to TRBD2. The CDR3 has 16 amino acids. Trimming removed 5 bases from V and 7 bases from J; junction bases left unmatched: 16. Per germline, CDR1 SGHAT and CDR2 FQNNGV. CDR3 region: CASSHLAATTWGTQYF. The CDR3 DNA sequence: TGTGCCAGCAGCCATCTAGCGGCCACCACATGGGGGACCCAGTACTTC.

The CDR3 DNA follows: TGTGCCATCAGTGATCTATTGGGACAGGGGGGCACAGATACGCAGTATTTT. Translated, it gives CAISDLLGQGGTDTQYF. The chain is built from TRBV10-3 and TRBJ2-3; 11 bases align to TRBD1. The CDR3 runs to 17 residues. The germline V gene has CDR1 ENHRY and CDR2 SYGVKD. Unmatched junction bases numbered 6, after V lost 3 bases and J lost 1 base.

V is TRBV15 and J is TRBJ1-2; D gene unclear. Germline CDR1 reads LNHNV; CDR2 reads YYDKDF (reference sequence). CDR3 length equals 14 residues. Trimming took off 5 bases at V and 1 base at J, with 11 bases between the two ends. The CDR3 loop is CATSGGLYNYGYTF. CDR3 sequence (DNA): TGTGCCACCAGCGGCGGGCTTTATAACTATGGCTACACCTTC.

V is TRBV27 and J is TRBJ2-1, with D perhaps TRBD2 (5 bases). V was trimmed by 5 bases and J by 9 bases, leaving 26 bases between them. Germline values: CDR1 MNHEY, CDR2 SMNVEV (reference sequence). CDR3 size: 17 residues. In DNA form, the CDR3 reads TGTGCCAGCAGTCCCTCCCTAGGACTTGGAGTTAGTCTTGAGCAGTTCTTC. Protein: CASSPSLGLGVSLEQFF.

A single count supports this clone. This chain connects TRBV19 to TRBJ2-7; the match to TRBD2 covers 12 bases. The CDR3 is made up of 15 amino acids. Per germline, CDR1 LNHDA and CDR2 SQIVND (reference sequence). V lost 5 bases, J lost 2 bases, and 4 bases stayed unmatched. CDR3 nucleotides: TGTGCCAGTAGTGGCGGACTAGCGGGGACCTACGAGCAGTACTTC. Protein: CASSGGLAGTYEQYF.

The rearrangement uses TRBV10-3 and TRBJ1-3, with D tentatively TRBD1 (5 bases). V lost 3 bases and J 2 bases, leaving 11 bases between the germline ends. This CDR3 comprises 15 residues. Germline loops: CDR1 ENHRY, CDR2 SYGVKD. CDR3 nucleotide sequence: TGTGCCATCAGTGATTCGGGAGGGGCTGGAAACACCATATATTTT. This encodes CAISDSGGAGNTIYF.

The J gene is TRBJ2-7, the V gene TRBV4-2; the match to TRBD2 covers 8 bases. The CDR3 runs 15 residues. V lost 0 bases to trimming and J lost 0 bases; unmatched junction nucleotides: 1. Germline V CDR1 and CDR2: LGHNA, YNFKEQ. The CDR3 region is CASSQDTSGSYEQYF. The CDR3 DNA reads TGTGCCAGCAGCCAAGATACTAGCGGCTCCTACGAGCAGTACTTC.

The chain joins TRBV7-3 to TRBJ2-5; D may be TRBD2 (6 bases). V was shortened by 8 bases and J by 2 bases, with 15 bases between the two germline ends. CDR3 size: 14 residues. The V gene's germline CDR1 is SGHTA and CDR2 FQGTGA. Here the CDR3 reads CASSWGGQQETQYF. The CDR3, as DNA: TGTGCCAGCTCTTGGGGAGGCCAGCAAGAGACCCAGTACTTC.

This clone appeared once. The rearrangement uses TRBV9 and TRBJ1-4, with D unclear. CDR1 is SGDLS and CDR2 is YYNGEE in the germline V gene. CDR3 length equals 16 residues. V was pared by 1 base and J by 0 bases, with 10 bases between. CDR3 sequence (DNA): TGTGCCAGCAGCGTAACCCCATTTGCAACTAATGAAAAACTGTTTTTT. Translation: CASSVTPFATNEKLFF.

This chain connects TRBV7-6 to TRBJ1-2; TRBD1 might be the D (5 bases). The V gene lost 5 bases and the J gene lost 8 bases, with 18 bases spanning the gap. Germline V gene lookup returns CDR1 SGHVS and CDR2 FNYEAQ. The CDR3 spans 14 residues. The CDR3 region is CASSTKHGGFGYTF. The CDR3 DNA reads TGTGCCAGCAGCACCAAACACGGGGGGTTCGGCTACACCTTC.